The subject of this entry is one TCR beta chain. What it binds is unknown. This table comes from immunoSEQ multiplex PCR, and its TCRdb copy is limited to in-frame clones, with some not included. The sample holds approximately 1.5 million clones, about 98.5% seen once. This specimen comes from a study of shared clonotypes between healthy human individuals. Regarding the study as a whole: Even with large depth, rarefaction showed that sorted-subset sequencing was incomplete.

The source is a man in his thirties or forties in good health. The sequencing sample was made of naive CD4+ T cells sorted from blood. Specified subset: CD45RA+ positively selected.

CDR3: CASSISGTSGMETQYF. The CDR3 DNA follows: TGTGCCAGTAGTATCTCAGGGACTAGCGGGATGGAGACCCAGTACTTC. The chain is built from TRBV19 and TRBJ2-5; the match to TRBD2 covers 13 bases. Per the germline V gene, CDR1 is LNHDA and CDR2 is SQIVND (reference sequence). The CDR3 length is 16 residues. The J segment lost 5 bases and the V segment lost 3 bases, leaving 6 bases of the junction unmatched.